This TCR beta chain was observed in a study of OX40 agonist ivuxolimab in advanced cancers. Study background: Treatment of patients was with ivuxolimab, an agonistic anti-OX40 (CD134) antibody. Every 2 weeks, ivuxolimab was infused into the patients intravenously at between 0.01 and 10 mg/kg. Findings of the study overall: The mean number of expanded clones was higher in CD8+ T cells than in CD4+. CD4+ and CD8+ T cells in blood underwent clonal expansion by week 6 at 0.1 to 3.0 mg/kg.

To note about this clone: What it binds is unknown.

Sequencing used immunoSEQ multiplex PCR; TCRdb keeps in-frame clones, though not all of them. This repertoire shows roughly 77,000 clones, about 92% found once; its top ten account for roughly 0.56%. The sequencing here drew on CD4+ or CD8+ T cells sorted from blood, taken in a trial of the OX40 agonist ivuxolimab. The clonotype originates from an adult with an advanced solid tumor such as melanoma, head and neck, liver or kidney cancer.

The DNA of the CDR3 is TGTGCCAGCAGTTTTCCGGAAAGCTCCTACAATGAGCAGTTCTTC. Its translation is CASSFPESSYNEQFF. This rearrangement joins TRBV27 to TRBJ2-1; D unclear. V was trimmed by 3 bases and J by 0 bases, leaving 9 bases between them. Germline assignment: CDR1 MNHEY and CDR2 SMNVEV (reference sequence). The CDR3 is 15 amino acids.